This T cell receptor beta chain was retrieved from a study of beta chain features in type 1 diabetes. Findings of the study overall: Moderately but significantly shorter TCRB CDR3s were found in Type 1 diabetes patients in all four CD4+ subsets. Overrepresentation of cells with high TCR expression could result from cDNA sequencing.

This clone occurred a few times. Its target is not known. Reverse transcription of all isolated RNA meant that expressed TCRB transcripts were sequenced. Samples of naive, central memory and regulatory T cells yielded a mean of about 3.5 million reads. Only in-frame clones appear in the TCRdb table, and some are missing; sequencing was by immunoSEQ multiplex PCR. The sample includes about 160,000 clones, around 63% seen only once; the top ten take 0.08% to 0.09%. The receptor's source is a man aged 25 to 40 with type 1 diabetes. The sequenced sample consisted of naive CD4+ T cells from blood.

CDR3 sequence (DNA): TGCAGCGTTGATCACTCAAAGAGCTCCGGGGAGCTGTTTTTT. It is translated as CSVDHSKSSGELFF. This rearrangement joins TRBV29-1 to TRBJ2-2, with no clear D. The V end was cut by 3 bases, the J end by 6 bases, with 14 bases between. The CDR3 contains 14 residues. Germline CDR1 is SQVTM and CDR2 is ANQGSEA.